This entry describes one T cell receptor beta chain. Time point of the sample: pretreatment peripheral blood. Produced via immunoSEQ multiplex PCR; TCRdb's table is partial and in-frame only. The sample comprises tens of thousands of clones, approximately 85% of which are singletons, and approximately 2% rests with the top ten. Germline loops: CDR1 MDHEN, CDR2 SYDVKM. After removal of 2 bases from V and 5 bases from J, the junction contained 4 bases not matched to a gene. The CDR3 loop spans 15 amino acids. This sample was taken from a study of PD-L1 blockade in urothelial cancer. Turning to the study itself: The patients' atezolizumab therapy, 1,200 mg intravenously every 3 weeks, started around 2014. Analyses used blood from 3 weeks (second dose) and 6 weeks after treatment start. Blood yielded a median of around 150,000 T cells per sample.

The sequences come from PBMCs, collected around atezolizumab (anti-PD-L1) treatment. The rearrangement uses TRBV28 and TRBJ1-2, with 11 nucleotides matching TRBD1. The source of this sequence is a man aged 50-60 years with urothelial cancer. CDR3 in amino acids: CASSLQGDRGYGYTF. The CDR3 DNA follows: TGTGCCAGCAGTTTACAGGGGGACAGGGGGTATGGCTACACCTTC.